This T cell receptor beta chain was profiled in a study of T cells in localized non-small cell lung cancer. As concerns this clone: Its target is unknown.

The length of the CDR3 is 14 residues. Per germline, CDR1 SGHTA and CDR2 FQGTGA. V was cut by 5 bases and J by 0 bases, with 11 bases left in between. General study points: Because sequencing included only one region (of the tumor), heterogeneity remains possible. Detection in adjacent lung was observed for a median roughly 62 of the top 100 tumor clones. Higher adjacent-lung clonality was associated with shorter survival. Of the tissues analyzed, uninvolved adjacent lung showed maximal T cell clonality, greater than tumor.

TCRdb's copy holds only in-frame clones and misses some; the assay was immunoSEQ multiplex PCR. Of tens of thousands of clones detected, approximately 88% appear once; the ten largest clones hold 5.5% to 7.5%. This sequence joins TRBV7-3 and TRBJ2-7, with D maybe TRBD1 (5 bases). This receptor was taken from a man aged 40 to 69 with stage II lung adenocarcinoma. This specimen was PBMCs, taken before any cancer treatment. The CDR3 here is CASSPHQGSYEQYF. The DNA for the CDR3 is TGTGCCAGCAGCCCCCACCAGGGCTCCTACGAGCAGTACTTC.